This record covers a single T cell receptor beta chain. The antigen it binds to is not known. There are no base qualities to consult, and no much larger clone falls within one base. The data belong to a study of blood T cell repertoires in COVID-19 (TCRdb year 2020). Some background on the complete study: The collaborator samples originated in the United States, Italy and Spain and spanned the acute and convalescent phases of COVID-19. The material from the prospective study consisted of cDNA or gDNA derived from T cells, B-cell-depleted T cells, or PBMCs. The dataset comprised deeply sampled blood TCRbeta repertoires from subjects exposed to, actively infected with, or recovered from COVID-19. The repertoires were released in a freely available public database intended as a resource for research on the immune response to SARS-CoV-2. The samples were drawn from the first 160 participants of the ongoing ImmuneRACE study and from 950 to 1,500 subjects provided by 6 global collaborators. Sample metadata almost always included a de-identified subject ID, COVID-19 status, age in years and sex. Where available, HLA class I and class II types were taken from metadata supplied by the sample provider and were not determined by assay-based typing. Summary of the overall study and its limitations: How much clinical and demographic metadata was included differed by source and by participant, and the metadata was provided uncurated.

One collaborating source in Seattle enrolled patients while the patients were actively infected and followed the patients over time throughout the course of disease. Collaborating institutions collected whole blood in K2EDTA tubes following their own protocols. Collaborator samples were shipped for TCRbeta analysis as frozen whole blood, isolated PBMCs, or DNA extracted from either sample type. Trimming accounts for 4 bases at V and 4 bases at J, while the number of junction bases matched to no gene is 10. CDR1 LGHDT and CDR2 YNNKEL were looked up in the germline V gene (reference sequence). The CDR3 contains 18 residues, cysteine and phenylalanine counted. Only the CDR3 part of the read is kept: 54 bases, read in frame from the first base. TCRbeta CDR3 regions were amplified from genomic DNA using the immunoSEQ Assay, a bias-controlled multiplex PCR. The original methods were these. Nucleated cell counts per sample were estimated from amplification of reference gene primers within the assay. Sequence reads were collapsed and filtered to measure the absolute abundance of every unique TCRbeta CDR3 rearrangement. For each sample, productive Simpson clonality was calculated as the square root of Simpson's diversity index across productive rearrangements. TCRdb carries this immuneACCESS record with in-frame sequences only. Its versions omit some clonotypes, under half of them owing to an unresolved V gene in the studies checked, with the rest unexplained. V and J calls and clone size come straight from that table; D and trimming were deduced from the DNA. The sample has some 180,000 clones on record, 81% of them singletons. In total, the top ten clones hold around 10% of the sample.

This sequence was found in a woman aged 40 to 50 with COVID-19, enrolled during active disease. The specimen sequenced was peripheral blood. The chain links TRBV3-1 (or the pseudogene TRBV3-2) with TRBJ2-1; 13 bases in between match TRBD2. The nucleotide sequence is given as TGTGCCAGCAGCCGGACTAGCGGGGGACGTGTCCGTTACAATGAGCAGTTCTTC. Its translation reads: CASSRTSGGRVRYNEQFF.